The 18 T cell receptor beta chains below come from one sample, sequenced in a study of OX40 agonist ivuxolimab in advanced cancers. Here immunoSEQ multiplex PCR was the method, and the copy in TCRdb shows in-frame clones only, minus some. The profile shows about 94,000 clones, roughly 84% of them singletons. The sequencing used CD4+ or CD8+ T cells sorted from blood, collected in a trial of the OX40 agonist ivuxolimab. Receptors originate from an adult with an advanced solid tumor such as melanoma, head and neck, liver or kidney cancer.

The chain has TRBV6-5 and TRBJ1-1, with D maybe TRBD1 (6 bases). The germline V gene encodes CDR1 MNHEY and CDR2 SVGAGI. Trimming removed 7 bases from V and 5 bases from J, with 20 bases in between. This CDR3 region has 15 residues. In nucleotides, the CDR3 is TGTGCCAGCAAGATTTGGCAGGGGCCGCGGACTGAAGCTTTCTTT. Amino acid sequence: CASKIWQGPRTEAFF.

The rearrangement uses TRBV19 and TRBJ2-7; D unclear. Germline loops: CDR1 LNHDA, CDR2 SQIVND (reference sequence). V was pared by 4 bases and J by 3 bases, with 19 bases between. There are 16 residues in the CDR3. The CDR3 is CASSTKPAGSRYEQYF. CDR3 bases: TGTGCCAGTAGTACTAAACCGGCAGGTTCCCGCTACGAGCAGTACTTC. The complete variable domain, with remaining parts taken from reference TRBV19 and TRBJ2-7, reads DGGITQSPKYLFRKEGQNVTLSCEQNLNHDAMYWYRQDPGQGLRLIYYSQIVNDFQKGDIAEGYSVSREKKESFPLTVTSAQKNPTAFYLCASSTKPAGSRYEQYFGPGTRLTVT.

Written as DNA, the CDR3 is TGTGCCAGCAGCTCCGGGGGGGCCACCTACGAGCAGTACTTC. Amino acids: CASSSGGATYEQYF. The rearrangement uses TRBV7-2 and TRBJ2-7, with 8 bases matching TRBD2. Trimming removed 4 bases from V and 2 bases from J; junction bases left unmatched: 4. Germline V gene lookup returns CDR1 SGHTA and CDR2 FQGNSA. The CDR3 spans 14 residues.

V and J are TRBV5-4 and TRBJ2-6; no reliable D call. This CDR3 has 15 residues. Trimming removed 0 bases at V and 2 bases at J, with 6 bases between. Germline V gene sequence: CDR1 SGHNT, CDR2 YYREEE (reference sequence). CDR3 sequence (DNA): TGTGCCAGCAGCTTGGAAGGGCCTGGGGCCAACGTCCTGACTTTC. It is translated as CASSLEGPGANVLTF.

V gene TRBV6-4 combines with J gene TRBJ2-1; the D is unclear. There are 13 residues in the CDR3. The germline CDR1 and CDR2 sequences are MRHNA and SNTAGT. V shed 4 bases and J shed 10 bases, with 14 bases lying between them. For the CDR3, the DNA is TGTGCCAGCAGTGTTGCTCCCTCAGGAGAGCAGTTCTTC. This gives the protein CASSVAPSGEQFF.

The CDR3 loop reads CAISEQGASLYNEQFF. In DNA, the CDR3 is TGTGCCATCAGTGAGCAGGGGGCATCACTCTACAATGAGCAGTTCTTC. The V and J genes are TRBV10-3 and TRBJ2-1, with 8 bases aligning to TRBD1. With V trimmed by 2 bases and J by 3 bases, 6 bases remained unmatched. Looked up from germline, CDR1 is ENHRY and CDR2 is SYGVKD. The CDR3 is 16 residues long.

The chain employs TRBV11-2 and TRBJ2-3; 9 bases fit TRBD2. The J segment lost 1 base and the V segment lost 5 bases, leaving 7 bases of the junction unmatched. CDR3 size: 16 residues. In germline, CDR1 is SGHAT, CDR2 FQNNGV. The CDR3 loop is CASSPLVAGGTDTQYF. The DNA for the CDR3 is TGTGCCAGCAGCCCCTTGGTAGCGGGGGGCACAGATACGCAGTATTTT.

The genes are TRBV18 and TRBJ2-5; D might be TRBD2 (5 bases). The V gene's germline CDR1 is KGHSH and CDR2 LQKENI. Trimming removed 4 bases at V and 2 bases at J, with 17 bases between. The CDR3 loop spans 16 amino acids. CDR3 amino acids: CASSLIGSVTQETQYF. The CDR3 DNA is TGTGCCAGCTCACTCATAGGTAGCGTTACACAAGAGACCCAGTACTTC.

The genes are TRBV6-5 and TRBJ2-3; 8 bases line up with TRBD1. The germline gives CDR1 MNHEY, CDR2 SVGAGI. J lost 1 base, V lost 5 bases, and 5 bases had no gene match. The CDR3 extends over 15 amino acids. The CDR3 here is CASSTTTGGTDTQYF. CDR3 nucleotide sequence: TGTGCCAGCAGTACTACGACAGGGGGCACAGATACGCAGTATTTT.

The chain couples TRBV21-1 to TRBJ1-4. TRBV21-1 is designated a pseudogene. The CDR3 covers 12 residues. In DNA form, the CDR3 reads TGTGCCAGCAGCCTCGACCCAGAGGGCCTGTTTTTT. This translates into CASSLDPEGLFF.

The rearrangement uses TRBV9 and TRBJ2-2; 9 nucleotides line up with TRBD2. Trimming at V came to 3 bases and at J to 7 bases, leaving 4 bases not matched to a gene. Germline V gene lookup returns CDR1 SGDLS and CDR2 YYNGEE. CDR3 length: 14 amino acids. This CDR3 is CASSARAGGGELFF. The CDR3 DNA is TGTGCCAGCAGCGCCAGAGCGGGGGGCGGGGAGCTGTTTTTT.

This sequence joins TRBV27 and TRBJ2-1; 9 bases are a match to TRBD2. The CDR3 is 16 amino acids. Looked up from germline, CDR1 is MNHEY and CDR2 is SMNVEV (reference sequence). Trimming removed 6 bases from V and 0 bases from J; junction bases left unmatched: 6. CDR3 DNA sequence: TGTGCCAGCAGACAAAGCGGGGGGCCCTCCTACAATGAGCAGTTCTTC. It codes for CASRQSGGPSYNEQFF.

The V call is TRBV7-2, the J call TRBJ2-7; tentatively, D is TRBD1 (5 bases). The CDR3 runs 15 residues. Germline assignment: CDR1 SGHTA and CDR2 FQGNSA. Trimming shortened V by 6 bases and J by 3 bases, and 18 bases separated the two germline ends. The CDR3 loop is CASSPQGSSNYEQYF. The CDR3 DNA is TGTGCCAGCAGTCCTCAGGGTTCTAGTAACTACGAGCAGTACTTC.

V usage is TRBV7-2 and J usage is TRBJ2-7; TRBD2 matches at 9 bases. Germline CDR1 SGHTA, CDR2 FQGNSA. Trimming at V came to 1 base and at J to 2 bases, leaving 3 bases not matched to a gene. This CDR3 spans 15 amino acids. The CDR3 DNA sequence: TGTGCCAGCAGCTTAGTATTAGCGGGGGCCTACGAGCAGTACTTC. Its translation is CASSLVLAGAYEQYF.

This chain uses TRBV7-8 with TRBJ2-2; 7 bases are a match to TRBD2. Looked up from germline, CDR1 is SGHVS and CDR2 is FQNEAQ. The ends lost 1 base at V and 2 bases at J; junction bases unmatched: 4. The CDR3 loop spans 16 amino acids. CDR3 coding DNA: TGTGCCAGCAGCTTAGACGCTAGCGGTAACACCGGGGAGCTGTTTTTT. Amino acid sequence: CASSLDASGNTGELFF.

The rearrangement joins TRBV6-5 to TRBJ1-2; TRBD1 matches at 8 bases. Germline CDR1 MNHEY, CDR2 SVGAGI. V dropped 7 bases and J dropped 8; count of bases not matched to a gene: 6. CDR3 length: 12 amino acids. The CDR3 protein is CASKDRVWGYTF. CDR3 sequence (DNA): TGTGCCAGCAAGGACAGGGTGTGGGGCTACACCTTC.

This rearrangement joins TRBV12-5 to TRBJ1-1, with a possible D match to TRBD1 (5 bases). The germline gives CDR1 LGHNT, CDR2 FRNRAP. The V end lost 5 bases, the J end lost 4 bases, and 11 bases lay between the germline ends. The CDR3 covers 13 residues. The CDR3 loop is CASGPGIGTEAFF. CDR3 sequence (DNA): TGTGCTAGTGGTCCAGGGATCGGCACTGAAGCTTTCTTT. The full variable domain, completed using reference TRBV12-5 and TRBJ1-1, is DARVTQTPRHKVTEMGQEVTMRCQPILGHNTVFWYRQTMMQGLELLAYFRNRAPLDDSGMPKDRFSAEMPDATLATLKIQPSEPRDSAVYFCASGPGIGTEAFFGQGTRLTVV.

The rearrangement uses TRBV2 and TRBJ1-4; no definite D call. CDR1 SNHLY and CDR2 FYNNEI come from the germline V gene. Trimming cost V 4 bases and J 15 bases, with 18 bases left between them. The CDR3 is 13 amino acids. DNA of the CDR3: TGTGCCAGCAGTGGGAGGGTAAGAGGAGAGGTGTTTTTT. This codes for CASSGRVRGEVFF.